This entry is about one T cell receptor beta chain. This sample is drawn from a study of control samples from healthy donors and cancer patients. Clones were read by immunoSEQ multiplex PCR, and TCRdb kept only the in-frame ones, dropping some. In the table there are 130,000 or so clones, roughly 89% of which are singletons. Germline CDR1 and CDR2: LNHDA and SQIVND (reference sequence). After removal of 9 bases from V and 10 bases from J, the junction contained 12 bases not matched to a gene. The CDR3 totals 14 residues. The clonotype originates from a man aged 45-65 years with head and neck cancer. Material: PBMCs. This rearrangement joins TRBV19 to TRBJ1-6, with 7 bases lining up with TRBD1. The CDR3, as DNA: TGTGCCAGCCTTGCAGGGGGTAAGAAGTCACCCCTCCACTTT. The encoded protein is CASLAGGKKSPLHF. The full variable domain, rest sourced from reference TRBV19 and TRBJ1-6, is DGGITQSPKYLFRKEGQNVTLSCEQNLNHDAMYWYRQDPGQGLRLIYYSQIVNDFQKGDIAEGYSVSREKKESFPLTVTSAQKNPTAFYLCASLAGGKKSPLHFGNGTRLTVT.